The present T cell receptor beta chain was sequenced within a study of vaccination and CD4 T cells after COVID-19. Cultured CD4+ T-cell DNA underwent Oncomine TCR Beta short-read sequencing. Each CDR3 protein is one row after TCRdb ran MiXCR on the PCR reads. Among some 12,000 distinct CDR3 sequences, under 75% were seen once, and the ten largest hold roughly a tenth. In the case of this clonotype: Its antigen remains unknown.

Treatment: roughly 11-day PBMC culture with coronavirus spike peptide pools or control peptides (ViraFEST assay). The length of the CDR3 is 16 residues. With V trimmed by 3 bases and J by 2 bases, 7 bases remained unmatched. CDR1 and CDR2 (germline): SGHTA, FQGNSA. This receptor was obtained from a human donor who had recovered from COVID-19. What was sequenced was CD4+ T cells from blood, cultured in vitro. V usage is TRBV7-2 and J usage is TRBJ1-2; 9 nucleotides align to TRBD1. The CDR3 DNA follows: TGTGCCAGCAGCTTCGGGTCCGGGACAGGGAACTATGGCTACACCTTC. Translating gives CASSFGSGTGNYGYTF.